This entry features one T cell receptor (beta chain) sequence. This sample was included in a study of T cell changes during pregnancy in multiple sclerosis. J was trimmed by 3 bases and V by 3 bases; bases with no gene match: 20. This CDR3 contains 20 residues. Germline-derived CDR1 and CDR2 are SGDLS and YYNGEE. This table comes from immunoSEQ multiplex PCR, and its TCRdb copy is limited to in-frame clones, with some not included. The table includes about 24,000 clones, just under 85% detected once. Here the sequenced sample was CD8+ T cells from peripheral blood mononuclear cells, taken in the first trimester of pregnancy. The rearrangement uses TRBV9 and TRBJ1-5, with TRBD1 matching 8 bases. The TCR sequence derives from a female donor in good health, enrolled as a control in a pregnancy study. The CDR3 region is CASSGEEQGAFPTSNQPQHF. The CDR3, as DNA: TGTGCCAGCAGCGGGGAAGAGCAGGGGGCTTTCCCTACCTCCAATCAGCCCCAGCATTTT.